These 17 T cell receptor beta chains originate from one sample sequenced in a study of T cells in tumors after PD-1 blockade. Using immunoSEQ multiplex PCR, the repertoire was profiled, and TCRdb retains in-frame clones only, with some absent. The data show more than 20,000 clones, roughly 73% seen once. The material was PBMCs, obtained before anti-PD-1 treatment. The origin of the receptors is a human donor with basal cell carcinoma.

This clone turned up a few times. J is TRBJ1-6 and V is TRBV3-1 (or the pseudogene TRBV3-2); D is undetermined. The germline V gene has CDR1 LGHDT and CDR2 YNNKEL (reference sequence). V was pared by 1 base and J by 10 bases, with 14 bases between. The CDR3 has 15 amino acids. CDR3: CASSQGRTSRSPLHF. For the CDR3, the DNA is TGTGCCAGCAGCCAAGGTCGTACCTCTAGATCACCCCTCCACTTT.

The rearrangement joins TRBV24-1 to TRBJ2-2, with 10 bases identical to TRBD2. Germline assignment: CDR1 KGHDR and CDR2 SFDVKD. After removal of 3 bases from V and 3 bases from J, the junction contained 6 bases not matched to a gene. This CDR3 has 17 amino acids. The CDR3 sequence: CATSDAQREGDTGELFF. The DNA for the CDR3 is TGTGCCACCAGTGATGCCCAGCGGGAGGGTGACACCGGGGAGCTGTTTTTT.

The CDR3 region has the DNA TGTGCCAGCAGTTACAGGGGCGGCAATGAGCAGTTCTTC. Translating gives CASSYRGGNEQFF. The chain recombines TRBV6-5 with TRBJ2-1; tentatively, D is TRBD1 (5 bases). CDR1 and CDR2 from the germline V gene are MNHEY and SVGAGI. CDR3 length: 13 residues. V was shortened by 2 bases and J by 6 bases, with 8 bases between the two germline ends.

In this sample, this clone turned up once. This chain links TRBV12-3 or TRBV12-4 with TRBJ2-1; D uncertain. The length of the CDR3 is 13 residues. Deletions cut 6 bases from V and 3 bases from J, with 9 bases between. The CDR3 coding sequence is TGTGCCAGCAGCCCTGCCCGCTACAATGAGCAGTTCTTC. Translation gives CASSPARYNEQFF.

The chain links TRBV16 to TRBJ2-3; D not certain. Germline V lookup: CDR1 KGHSY, CDR2 FQNENV. The CDR3 loop spans 14 amino acids. The V end lost 0 bases, the J end lost 0 bases, and 4 bases lay between the germline ends. Here the CDR3 DNA reads TGTGCCAGCAGCCAATCGCGCAGCACAGATACGCAGTATTTT. It is translated as CASSQSRSTDTQYF. Using reference TRBV16 and TRBJ2-3 for the parts outside the CDR3, the full variable domain is GEEVAQTPKHLVRGEGQKAKLYCAPIKGHSYVFWYQQVLKNEFKFLISFQNENVFDETGMPKERFSAKCLPNSPCSLEIQATKLEDSAVYFCASSQSRSTDTQYFGPGTRLTVL.

The chain has TRBV15 and TRBJ1-5; weak D call: TRBD1 (5 bases). This CDR3 is 13 amino acids long. CDR1 and CDR2 (germline): LNHNV, YYDKDF (reference sequence). The germline V and J ends were trimmed by 5 bases and 6 bases, with 11 bases remaining between them. This chain's CDR3 is CATSPSRVQPQHF. CDR3 in DNA: TGTGCCACCAGCCCGAGCAGGGTTCAGCCCCAGCATTTT.

The chain links TRBV6-5 to TRBJ2-1; D is ambiguous. CDR1 is MNHEY and CDR2 is SVGAGI in the germline V gene. Trimming stripped 5 bases from V and 7 bases from J, with 9 bases between. CDR3 length equals 12 residues. The CDR3 nucleotides read TGTGCCAGCAGTCTATCCAGGAATGAGCAGTTCTTC. This sequence encodes CASSLSRNEQFF.

The chain is built from TRBV7-6 and TRBJ2-7; D perhaps matches TRBD1 (5 bases). With 8 bases removed from V and 0 bases from J, the gap between germline ends came to 14 bases. The CDR3 sequence is 14 residues long. Germline values: CDR1 SGHVS, CDR2 FNYEAQ. In DNA, the CDR3 is TGTGCCAGCGTGTCAGGGCCGAGCTCCTACGAGCAGTACTTC. Translation gives CASVSGPSSYEQYF.

This clone has just one count. The chain links TRBV5-1 to TRBJ1-1; perhaps TRBD1 as D (6 bases). This CDR3 contains 17 residues. Deletions cut 4 bases from V and 4 bases from J, with 23 bases between. Germline lookup yields CDR1 SGHRS and CDR2 YFSETQ. Written as DNA, the CDR3 is TGCGCCAGCAGCCCTCTGACGGGGGGCACGGCGAGCACTGAAGCTTTCTTT. This sequence encodes CASSPLTGGTASTEAFF. Filled out from reference TRBV5-1 and TRBJ1-1, the complete variable domain reads KAGVTQTPRYLIKTRGQQVTLSCSPISGHRSVSWYQQTPGQGLQFLFEYFSETQRNKGNFPGRFSGRQFSNSRSEMNVSTLELGDSALYLCASSPLTGGTASTEAFFGQGTRLTVV.

The V and J genes are TRBV7-2 and TRBJ2-5, with 10 bases identical to TRBD2. This CDR3 has 16 amino acids. J was trimmed by 5 bases and V by 5 bases; bases with no gene match: 11. Germline V gene sequence: CDR1 SGHTA, CDR2 FQGNSA. CDR3 sequence: CASSAPERGGLETQYF. The CDR3 DNA reads as TGTGCCAGCAGCGCCCCTGAGCGGGGGGGCCTGGAGACCCAGTACTTC.

CDR3 loop: CATFFGRGNQPQHF. The CDR3 DNA reads as TGTGCCACCTTTTTCGGGAGGGGCAATCAGCCCCAGCATTTT. The chain has TRBV6-4 and TRBJ1-5; D remains unclear. CDR1 MRHNA and CDR2 SNTAGT come from the germline V gene. Trimming pared 10 bases from V and 2 bases from J, leaving 15 bases between. This CDR3 is built from 14 residues.

The rearrangement links TRBV2 to TRBJ1-4; D ambiguous. The germline V gene has CDR1 SNHLY and CDR2 FYNNEI. This CDR3 has 15 amino acids. Trimming took 6 bases from V and 7 from J, leaving 18 bases between them. DNA of the CDR3: TGTGCCAGCAGGGTTTCCGACCAGGCGAGTGAAAAACTGTTTTTT. Translated, it gives CASRVSDQASEKLFF.

The chain is built from TRBV7-9 and TRBJ2-7; D call uncertain. There are 14 residues in the CDR3. V gave up 8 bases and J gave up 5 bases, with 19 bases separating them. Germline V gene sequence: CDR1 SEHNR, CDR2 FQNEAQ (reference sequence). CDR3 in amino acids: CASARAMGLHEQYF. CDR3 DNA: TGTGCCAGCGCACGGGCAATGGGCCTCCACGAGCAGTACTTC.

The chain uses TRBV6-5 and TRBJ2-6; the D call may be TRBD1 or TRBD2 (5 bases each). Per the germline V gene, CDR1 is MNHEY and CDR2 is SVGAGI. The V and J ends lost 3 bases and 0 bases respectively, with 9 bases between them. The CDR3 is 16 amino acids. The CDR3 DNA sequence: TGTGCCAGCAGTTATGGGGACGGCTCTGGGGCCAACGTCCTGACTTTC. This sequence encodes CASSYGDGSGANVLTF.

The table lists this clone with a count of one. V usage is TRBV5-4 and J usage is TRBJ1-3; D remains unclear. V lost 1 base, J lost 4 bases, and 6 bases lay in between. This CDR3 contains 13 residues. Germline lookup yields CDR1 SGHNT and CDR2 YYREEE (reference sequence). The CDR3 nucleotides read TGTGCCAGCAGCTTGATCCAGGGAAACACCATATATTTT. Translated: CASSLIQGNTIYF.

The rearrangement links TRBV30 to TRBJ1-2; TRBD1 matches 9 bases. Losses at the gene ends were 0 bases for V and 8 bases for J; bases not matched to a gene: 10. The length of the CDR3 is 15 residues. Germline values: CDR1 GTSNPN, CDR2 SVGIG (reference sequence). In nucleotides, the CDR3 is TGTGCCTGGAGTGTACCCCGGACAGGGGTGAAGGGCTACACCTTC. The encoded protein is CAWSVPRTGVKGYTF.

The genes are TRBV11-3 and TRBJ1-1, with no clear D. Germline CDR1 is SGHNT and CDR2 is YENEEA. The CDR3 has 13 residues. The V and J ends lost 0 bases and 3 bases respectively, with 5 bases between them. The CDR3 loop reads CASSLEVDTEAFF. DNA for the CDR3: TGTGCCAGCAGCTTAGAAGTGGACACTGAAGCTTTCTTT.